This TCR beta chain was sequenced during a study of T-cell memory formation after mild COVID-19. Study-wide context: There were largely donor-specific TCR clusters.

General study points: Clones shrinking between day 15 and 85 showed a balanced CD4/CD8 split, and those that grew later tilted toward CD4+.

This clonotype was found many times. Its matching antigen is unknown. With V trimmed by 5 bases and J by 6 bases, 9 bases remained unmatched. The CDR3 loop spans 14 amino acids. Germline assignment: CDR1 SEHNR and CDR2 FQNEAQ (reference sequence). The authors produced TCR alpha and TCR beta cDNA libraries with sample barcodes and UMIs by 5'RACE using constant-segment primers. TCRdb re-derived calls from the 5' RACE reads in MiXCR, one entry per CDR3 protein. The sample carries 150,000 to 200,000 distinct CDR3 sequences, about 22% recorded once. This chain connects TRBV7-9 to TRBJ1-1; 7 bases match TRBD1. Sequenced sample: PBMCs or a T cell subset sorted from them (not recorded which). This TCR derives from an adult woman who had mild COVID-19 (a few samples of this study predate the infection). Cell type and time point are not known. The CDR3 region has the DNA TGTGCCAGCAGCGCGAGACAGGGTTGGTCTGAAGCTTTCTTT. Its protein is CASSARQGWSEAFF. Full variable domain (missing parts from reference TRBV7-9 and TRBJ1-1): DTGVSQNPRHKITKRGQNVTFRCDPISEHNRLYWYRQTLGQGPEFLTYFQNEAQLEKSRLLSDRFSAERPKGSFSTLEIQRTEQGDSAMYLCASSARQGWSEAFFGQGTRLTVV.